The subject of this entry is one TCR beta chain. Its antigen is not known. The data stem from a study of cytomegalovirus exposure and HLA in healthy donors. Study-wide findings and caveats: Prediction of most subjects' HLA-A and HLA-B alleles by TCR beta sequences was reportedly accurate. Reports showed the classifier diagnosing cytomegalovirus status with high specificity and sensitivity. Some TCR beta chains (over 150 of them) were listed as cytomegalovirus-associated. HLA allele associations emerged for roughly 17,000 TCR beta sequences in a later analysis, at 0.05 false discovery rate.

The PCR contained 60 Vbeta and 13 Jbeta primers. Profiling relied on immunoSEQ multiplex PCR, and the TCRdb table lists in-frame clones only, not all of them. This sample carries roughly 86,000 clones, around three fifths of them seen once, and the ten largest clones take under 4%. The V end was cut by 7 bases, the J end by 11 bases, with 21 bases between. This CDR3 region has 15 residues. Germline CDR1 reads MNHEY; CDR2 reads SVGAGI. This chain connects TRBV6-5 to TRBJ1-6; D is perhaps TRBD1 (5 bases). The source material was PBMCs. This receptor was taken from a man aged 30-40 years in good health and CMV-seronegative. Written as DNA, the CDR3 is TGTGCCAGCAAAAGTAGTGCGCAGGGTTTGACACCCCTCCACTTT. It encodes CASKSSAQGLTPLHF.